The 25 T cell receptor beta chains below were found in one sample sequenced in a study of T cells in Graves' hyperthyroidism and ophthalmopathy. RNA transcripts provided the source from which TCR beta CDR3 regions were amplified. The HTBI primer set served for first-round RT-PCR of the TCR CDR3. A single record per CDR3 protein comes from TCRdb applying MiXCR to the multiplex PCR reads. This repertoire shows a few hundred thousand distinct CDR3 sequences, about 14% found once; its top ten account for around a fifth. The sample was blood. The receptors shown here come from a woman in her twenties or thirties with Graves' ophthalmopathy.

This clonotype was seen many times. V and J are TRBV20-1 and TRBJ1-1; no reliable D call. V lost 7 bases and J 1 base, leaving 16 bases between the germline ends. Germline V gene sequence: CDR1 DFQATT, CDR2 SNEGSKA (reference sequence). This CDR3 has 14 residues. The CDR3 nucleotides are TGCAGTGAAAAAATACGTCTGGGGAACACTGAAGCTTTCTTT. Its protein product is CSEKIRLGNTEAFF.

As to this clonotype: A read error may be the cause here, since a much bigger clone is one base away. This CDR3 fails to terminate in the conserved phenylalanine or tryptophan, so it likely reflects a read error. The chain employs TRBV29-1 and TRBJ1-2; 8 bases line up with TRBD1. Germline loops: CDR1 SQVTM, CDR2 ANQGSEA. This CDR3 contains 14 residues. V lost 4 bases, J lost 7 bases, and 11 bases stayed unmatched. The CDR3 reads CSVVGPDRVGGYTL. CDR3 bases: TGCAGCGTTGTGGGCCCGGACAGGGTTGGTGGCTACACCCTC.

This clonotype turned up a few times. Since a much larger clone is just one base distant, this may be a read error. This likely comes from a read error, as the CDR3 has no conserved phenylalanine or tryptophan at its end. The chain links TRBV2 to TRBJ1-2, with 8 bases that match TRBD1. This CDR3 comprises 13 residues. The V segment lost 3 bases and the J segment 8 bases; nucleotides outside the gene matches: 5. Germline V gene lookup returns CDR1 SNHLY and CDR2 FYNNEI. In nucleotides, the CDR3 is TGTGCCAGCAGTGAGGGACAGGTGTGGGGCTACACCCTC. Translated, it gives CASSEGQVWGYTL.

This clonotype was seen at least ten times. The chain combines TRBV5-6 with TRBJ1-6; D may be TRBD1 (5 bases). The CDR3 length is 15 residues. Germline V gene lookup returns CDR1 SGHDT and CDR2 YYEEEE. Trimming stripped 4 bases from V and 7 bases from J, with 15 bases between. CDR3 bases: TGTGCCAGCAGCAGAATAAGTGGGGACAATTCACCCCTCCACTTT. It is translated as CASSRISGDNSPLHF.

This clonotype was seen many times. This chain connects TRBV28 to TRBJ1-1, with TRBD1 matching 10 bases. The CDR3 extends over 16 amino acids. Germline values: CDR1 MDHEN, CDR2 SYDVKM. V shed 6 bases, J shed 0 bases, and the junction held 7 bases outside the gene matches. CDR3 coding DNA: TGTGCCAGCAGCGAGGACAGGGGGGTCATGAACACTGAAGCTTTCTTT. It yields the protein CASSEDRGVMNTEAFF.

In this sample, this clonotype turned up many times. V is TRBV11-2 and J is TRBJ2-1; tentative D call: TRBD2 (6 bases). The CDR3 loop spans 18 amino acids. CDR1 and CDR2 (germline): SGHAT, FQNNGV. The V gene lost 2 bases and the J gene lost 4 bases, with 21 bases spanning the gap. The CDR3 here is CASSLLDGGSVLYNEQFF. The CDR3 coding sequence is TGTGCCAGCAGCTTATTGGACGGGGGATCCGTTTTGTACAATGAGCAGTTCTTC.

The table lists this clonotype with many counts. The chain is built from TRBV5-1 and TRBJ2-3; unclear D gene. Germline CDR1 reads SGHRS; CDR2 reads YFSETQ. Trimming removed 4 bases from V and 0 bases from J, with 12 bases in between. The CDR3 consists of 15 residues. Written as DNA, the CDR3 is TGCGCCAGCAGCCCGGAACCGACTAGCACAGATACGCAGTATTTT. As protein: CASSPEPTSTDTQYF. Complete variable domain (other parts from reference TRBV5-1 and TRBJ2-3): KAGVTQTPRYLIKTRGQQVTLSCSPISGHRSVSWYQQTPGQGLQFLFEYFSETQRNKGNFPGRFSGRQFSNSRSEMNVSTLELGDSALYLCASSPEPTSTDTQYFGPGTRLTVL.

As for this clonotype: Possible read error: a much larger clone is one base away. This sequence joins TRBV7-2 and TRBJ1-1; D gene uncertain. The germline V gene encodes CDR1 SGHTA and CDR2 FQGNSA. The CDR3 runs to 13 residues. In nucleotides, the CDR3 is TGTGCCAGCAGCTTAGCCTTCCATACTGAAGCTCTCTTT. Protein sequence: CASSLAFHTEALF.

This clonotype came up a few times. This sequence joins TRBV4-2 and TRBJ2-1; 10 bases fit TRBD2. V lost 4 bases and J lost 10; bases outside the gene matches: 13. Germline V gene data show CDR1 as LGHNA and CDR2 as YNFKEQ. The CDR3 runs to 16 residues. The CDR3: CASSPTVGVAGGEQFF. CDR3 sequence (DNA): TGTGCCAGCAGCCCAACCGTAGGGGTAGCGGGGGGCGAGCAGTTCTTC.

This clonotype was observed many times. The chain recombines TRBV28 with TRBJ2-7; 9 positions agree with TRBD1. V lost 7 bases to trimming and J lost 2 bases; unmatched junction nucleotides: 9. Germline V CDR1 and CDR2: MDHEN, SYDVKM. This CDR3 has 15 amino acids. In DNA, the CDR3 is TGTGCCAGCACTCCCGGGACAGGGTACCCCTACGAGCAGTACTTC. Its protein is CASTPGTGYPYEQYF.

This clonotype appeared once. A much larger clone differs from this one at a single base, so this may be a read error. Here the CDR3 omits its conserved ending phenylalanine or tryptophan, so a read error is the likely source. The genes are TRBV9 and TRBJ2-3, with 11 bases fitting TRBD2. Germline V gene sequence: CDR1 SGDLS, CDR2 YYNGEE. The CDR3 spans 16 residues. V was clipped by 4 bases and J by 5 bases; unmatched bases: 9. Here the CDR3 DNA reads TGTGCCAGCAGCCCCCGACTAGCGGGGACCCTAGATACGCAGTATTCT. This encodes CASSPRLAGTLDTQYS.

This rearrangement joins TRBV29-1 to TRBJ2-2, with D unresolved. Germline CDR1 and CDR2: SQVTM and ANQGSEA. This CDR3 comprises 12 residues. V gave up 7 bases and J gave up 7 bases, with 13 bases separating them. The chain's CDR3 is CSGNLHNGELFF. CDR3 bases: TGCAGCGGGAACCTGCACAACGGGGAGCTGTTTTTT.

In this sample, this clonotype turned up many times. The chain combines TRBV10-2 with TRBJ2-5; possibly TRBD1 for D (5 bases). The CDR3 has 15 amino acids. V gave up 6 bases and J gave up 1 base, with 15 bases separating them. Germline-derived CDR1 and CDR2 are WSHSY and SAAADI. CDR3 residues: CASSHDSDLQETQYF. In DNA form, the CDR3 reads TGCGCCAGCAGCCACGACAGCGACCTCCAAGAGACCCAGTACTTC.

This clonotype was picked up many times. The rearrangement uses TRBV28 and TRBJ2-3; 13 nucleotides line up with TRBD2. Germline V gene lookup returns CDR1 MDHEN and CDR2 SYDVKM. The CDR3 runs to 17 residues. The junction had 6 bases not matched to a gene; V was cut back by 0 bases and J by 6 bases. The CDR3 DNA reads as TGTGCCAGCAGTTTATGGGGACTAGCGGGGCGCTTGGATACGCAGTATTTT. Translation gives CASSLWGLAGRLDTQYF. The whole variable domain, remainder taken from reference TRBV28 and TRBJ2-3, is DVKVTQSSRYLVKRTGEKVFLECVQDMDHENMFWYRQDPGLGLRLIYFSYDVKMKEKGDIPEGYSVSREKKERFSLILESASTNQTSMYLCASSLWGLAGRLDTQYFGPGTRLTVL.

Details on this clonotype: A much larger clone lies a single base off, so this may be a read error. The chain combines TRBV7-2 with TRBJ2-5; possible D gene TRBD2, 6 bases. The V gene lost 4 bases and the J gene lost 9 bases, with 21 bases spanning the gap. The CDR3 loop spans 15 amino acids. Germline CDR1 and CDR2: SGHTA and FQGNSA. The CDR3 protein is CASSSGTAVREAQYF. The CDR3 DNA reads TGTGCCAGCAGCTCCGGGACGGCCGTTAGGGAGGCCCAGTACTTC.

This clonotype was seen repeatedly, ten times or more. This chain links TRBV28 with TRBJ1-5, with 8 nucleotides matching TRBD1. The CDR3 length is 15 residues. CDR1 is MDHEN, CDR2 SYDVKM, per germline. J gave up 9 bases and V 3 bases, and 10 bases lay outside the gene matches. The CDR3 DNA follows: TGTGCCAGCAGTTTGACGACAGGGGAGGGTCCGCCCCAGCATTTT. This codes for CASSLTTGEGPPQHF.

This clonotype was seen at least ten times. The chain uses TRBV11-1 and TRBJ2-7, with TRBD2 matching over 8 bases. Germline lookup yields CDR1 SGHAT and CDR2 FQDESV (reference sequence). V shed 2 bases and J 0 bases; nucleotides not matched to a gene: 3. This CDR3 is 15 amino acids long. The DNA of the CDR3 is TGTGCCAGCAGCTTACAGCGGGGGAGCTCCTACGAGCAGTACTTC. This gives the protein CASSLQRGSSYEQYF.

In its sample, this clonotype was seen a few times. The chain joins TRBV24-1 to TRBJ2-5; 7 nucleotides line up with TRBD1. Looked up from germline, CDR1 is KGHDR and CDR2 is SFDVKD. This CDR3 is built from 15 residues. The trim removed 4 bases at V and 2 bases at J, leaving 6 bases unmatched. The CDR3 is CATSESGQPQETQYF. Here the CDR3 DNA reads TGTGCCACCAGTGAATCGGGACAGCCTCAAGAGACCCAGTACTTC.

This clonotype has a count of ten or more. This rearrangement joins TRBV2 to TRBJ2-3, with D perhaps TRBD2 (6 bases). Germline CDR1 reads SNHLY; CDR2 reads FYNNEI. The CDR3 runs 15 residues. V shed 6 bases and J shed 2 bases, with 15 bases lying between them. The CDR3 protein is CASSETRGSTDTQYF. CDR3 bases: TGTGCCAGCAGCGAGACTAGAGGGTCCACAGATACGCAGTATTTT. Looking up the rest from reference TRBV2 and TRBJ2-3 gives the full variable domain: EPEVTQTPSHQVTQMGQEVILRCVPISNHLYFYWYRQILGQKVEFLVSFYNNEISEKSEIFDDQFSVERPDGSNFTLKIRSTKLEDSAMYFCASSETRGSTDTQYFGPGTRLTVL.

This clonotype was counted many times. This CDR3 is CATLFPTNEKLFF. The CDR3 DNA follows: TGTGCCACCCTGTTTCCAACTAATGAAAAACTGTTTTTT. The chain is built from TRBV5-6 and TRBJ1-4, with no clear D. This CDR3 is built from 13 residues. The V and J ends lost 9 bases and 0 bases respectively, with 9 bases between them. CDR1 and CDR2 from the germline V gene are SGHDT and YYEEEE. Supplemented by reference TRBV5-6 and TRBJ1-4, the full variable domain reads DAGVTQSPTHLIKTRGQQVTLRCSPKSGHDTVSWYQQALGQGPQFIFQYYEEEERQRGNFPDRFSGHQFPNYSSELNVNALLLGDSALYLCATLFPTNEKLFFGSGTQLSVL.

This clonotype was seen at least ten times. The chain carries TRBV29-1 and TRBJ2-1; D unresolved. Trimming took off 7 bases at V and 4 bases at J, with 17 bases between the two ends. The germline V gene encodes CDR1 SQVTM and CDR2 ANQGSEA. This CDR3 spans 14 amino acids. The CDR3 DNA sequence: TGCAGCGCCACGGGTACCTACAAGTACAATGAGCAGTTCTTC. This sequence encodes CSATGTYKYNEQFF.

Only a few counts were recorded for this clonotype. This chain uses TRBV6-1 with TRBJ1-6, with D tentatively TRBD1 (6 bases). In germline, CDR1 is MNHNS, CDR2 SASEGT. The CDR3 is made up of 18 amino acids. The ends were cut back, 6 bases at V and 0 bases at J, with 18 bases in the middle. The CDR3 sequence: CASSLRAQGGSYNSPLHF. The CDR3 DNA reads as TGTGCCAGCAGCCTCCGGGCCCAAGGGGGCTCCTATAATTCACCCCTCCACTTT.

This clonotype came up a few times. The CDR3 nucleotides read TGCAGTGCTAGAAATCATCTATTAACCGGGGAGCTGTTTTTT. Protein: CSARNHLLTGELFF. The V gene is TRBV20-1, the J gene TRBJ2-2; D remains unclear. V was cut by 2 bases and J by 5 bases, with 12 bases left in between. The germline V gene has CDR1 DFQATT and CDR2 SNEGSKA (reference sequence). This CDR3 is 14 amino acids long.

This clonotype was seen at least ten times. V and J are TRBV2 and TRBJ2-7, with TRBD2 matching 8 bases. The J segment lost 7 bases and the V segment lost 11 bases, leaving 19 bases of the junction unmatched. Germline values: CDR1 SNHLY, CDR2 FYNNEI. CDR3 length: 15 amino acids. CDR3 nucleotide sequence: TGTGCCTTACAAACCGGGACTAGGACCTCGGGTGAGCAGTACTTC. Amino acids: CALQTGTRTSGEQYF.

On this clonotype itself: A read error is likely, as this CDR3 ends without the conserved phenylalanine or tryptophan. The chain is built from TRBV5-1 and TRBJ2-7; 8 bases fit TRBD1. This CDR3 has 14 residues. Germline CDR1 SGHRS, CDR2 YFSETQ. Losses at the gene ends were 7 bases for V and 0 bases for J; bases not matched to a gene: 6. CDR3 bases: TGCGCCAGCCAGAGGGGGACAGGCTCCTACGAGCAGTACTCC. Its protein product is CASQRGTGSYEQYS.